This entry lists 26 T cell receptor beta chains sequenced from one sample in a study of blood T cell repertoires in COVID-19 (dated by TCRdb to the early 2020s). Library generation was performed with the immunoSEQ multiplex PCR assay. TCRdb limited this immuneACCESS table to in-frame rearrangements with V and J called. A share of clones is missing; checked studies link under half to unresolved V genes, and the rest is unexplained. Here the sample has over 600,000 clones; 90% occur a single time. The ten largest clones represent 0.2% to 0.3% of the sample. What was sequenced was peripheral blood. These receptors were taken from a young woman with acute or convalescent COVID-19.

This sequence joins TRBV7-9 and TRBJ1-2, with 9 nucleotides matching TRBD1. The V segment lost 5 bases and the J segment 0 bases; nucleotides outside the gene matches: 10. Germline V gives CDR1 SEHNR, CDR2 FQNEAQ (reference sequence). The CDR3 is 17 amino acids. The CDR3 here is CASSLARDREANYGYTF. Written as DNA, the CDR3 is TGTGCCAGCAGCCTTGCCCGGGACAGGGAAGCTAACTATGGCTACACCTTC.

The rearrangement joins TRBV4-1 to TRBJ1-1; 10 nucleotides align to TRBD1. V gave up 3 bases and J gave up 6 bases; unmatched junction bases: 10. CDR1 and CDR2 from the germline V gene are MGHRA and YSYEKL. This CDR3 has 16 residues. The chain's CDR3 is CASSQPRTGGKAEAFF. In DNA form, the CDR3 reads TGCGCCAGCAGCCAGCCCCGGACAGGGGGAAAGGCTGAAGCTTTCTTT.

This chain connects TRBV4-3 to TRBJ2-2; maybe TRBD2 (5 bases). Trimming left V 0 bases short and J 9 bases short, with 11 bases between. The CDR3 has 14 residues. Germline V CDR1 and CDR2: LGHNA, YSLEER. CDR3 bases: TGCGCCAGCAGCCAAGAGGGCGGGTTCCGGGAGCTGTTTTTT. Its protein product is CASSQEGGFRELFF.

The chain links TRBV2 to TRBJ1-1; 9 bases line up with TRBD1. V trimming: 8 bases; J trimming: 5 bases; junction bases outside the gene matches: 9. This CDR3 region has 14 residues. Germline lookup yields CDR1 SNHLY and CDR2 FYNNEI. The CDR3 protein is CASRLGQGRTEAFF. The CDR3 DNA reads TGTGCCAGCCGTTTAGGACAGGGGCGAACTGAAGCTTTCTTT.

This chain connects TRBV24-1 to TRBJ2-1, with D tentatively TRBD2 (5 bases). The length of the CDR3 is 14 residues. Germline CDR1 and CDR2: KGHDR and SFDVKD. Trimming took off 1 base at V and 3 bases at J, with 6 bases between the two ends. The CDR3 is CATSDLGLYNEQFF. CDR3 sequence (DNA): TGTGCCACCAGTGATTTAGGACTCTACAATGAGCAGTTCTTC.

The chain joins TRBV3-1 (or the pseudogene TRBV3-2) to TRBJ2-2; 7 positions match TRBD2. The CDR3 runs to 16 residues. V lost 1 base to trimming and J lost 1 base; unmatched junction nucleotides: 3. The germline V gene encodes CDR1 LGHDT and CDR2 YNNKEL (reference sequence). CDR3: CASSQVTGGNTGELFF. For the CDR3, the DNA is TGTGCCAGCAGCCAAGTGACGGGGGGGAACACCGGGGAGCTGTTTTTT.

This clone appeared once. The chain links TRBV10-3 to TRBJ2-3, with 9 bases matching TRBD2. V was clipped by 10 bases and J by 4 bases; unmatched bases: 15. This CDR3 spans 16 amino acids. CDR1 ENHRY and CDR2 SYGVKD come from the germline V gene. In nucleotides, the CDR3 is TGTGCCACCGGCGATATAGCGGGGGCGTGGGCAGATACGCAGTATTTT. Protein: CATGDIAGAWADTQYF.

V and J are TRBV5-5 and TRBJ2-1, with a weak D call TRBD1 (6 bases). V was shortened by 4 bases and J by 0 bases, with 17 bases between the two germline ends. Germline values: CDR1 SGHKS, CDR2 YYEKEE (reference sequence). The CDR3 loop spans 17 amino acids. In DNA form, the CDR3 reads TGTGCCAGCAGCCTGCGGACAGTTTATAGCTCCTACAATGAGCAGTTCTTC. It translates to CASSLRTVYSSYNEQFF.

CDR3: CARSYDRNTTYSNQPQHF. The CDR3 bases are TGTGCCAGAAGTTACGACAGGAACACAACCTATAGCAATCAGCCCCAGCATTTT. This chain uses TRBV5-3 with TRBJ1-5; D might be TRBD1 (6 bases). TRBV5-3 is noted as an ORF with a role that remains uncertain. Deletions cut 5 bases from V and 0 bases from J, with 21 bases between. This CDR3 is 18 amino acids long.

The chain uses TRBV14 and TRBJ1-1, with 8 bases that match TRBD1. The CDR3 loop spans 15 amino acids. The V gene's germline CDR1 is SGHDN and CDR2 FVKESK. Trimming at V came to 6 bases and at J to 6 bases, leaving 12 bases not matched to a gene. The chain's CDR3 is CASRPGDRTDPEAFF. CDR3 DNA sequence: TGTGCCAGCAGACCCGGGGACAGGACAGACCCTGAAGCTTTCTTT.

J is TRBJ2-2 and V is TRBV6-5, with a tentative D call TRBD2 (7 bases). The CDR3 runs to 15 residues. V lost 2 bases and J lost 5, with 12 bases in between. Germline CDR1 reads MNHEY; CDR2 reads SVGAGI. Here the CDR3 DNA reads TGTGCCAGCAGTTACGAGGGGGAGGGGACCGGGGAGCTGTTTTTT. This translates into CASSYEGEGTGELFF.

The rearrangement joins TRBV4-1 to TRBJ2-3; 8 bases match TRBD1. The ends lost 5 bases at V and 1 base at J; junction bases unmatched: 5. The CDR3 loop spans 15 amino acids. The germline V gene has CDR1 MGHRA and CDR2 YSYEKL. CDR3 protein: CASSRGQVGTDTQYF. The CDR3, as DNA: TGCGCCAGCAGCAGGGGACAGGTGGGCACAGATACGCAGTATTTT.

The chain recombines TRBV7-9 with TRBJ1-1; TRBD1 matches 7 bases. The CDR3 extends over 15 amino acids. Trimming took 4 bases from V and 2 from J; bases not matched to a gene: 7. In germline, CDR1 is SEHNR, CDR2 FQNEAQ (reference sequence). CDR3 in DNA: TGTGCCAGCAGCTGGCTACAGGGGACAAACACTGAAGCTTTCTTT. Protein: CASSWLQGTNTEAFF.

This chain links TRBV30 with TRBJ2-5; tentative D call: TRBD2 (6 bases). There are 16 residues in the CDR3. V lost 3 bases and J lost 3, with 20 bases in between. CDR1 and CDR2 (germline): GTSNPN, SVGIG (reference sequence). CDR3 in amino acids: CAWSYGNAGGKETQYF. CDR3 bases: TGTGCCTGGAGCTATGGTAATGCCGGGGGAAAAGAGACCCAGTACTTC. The complete variable domain, with remaining parts taken from reference TRBV30 and TRBJ2-5, reads SQTIHQWPATLVQPVGSPLSLECTVEGTSNPNLYWYRQAAGRGLQLLFYSVGIGQISSEVPQNLSASRPQDRQFILSSKKLLLSDSGFYLCAWSYGNAGGKETQYFGPGTRLLVL.

This chain joins TRBV2 and TRBJ2-7; TRBD2 matches at 8 bases. The trim removed 2 bases at V and 4 bases at J, leaving 7 bases unmatched. The V gene's germline CDR1 is SNHLY and CDR2 FYNNEI. The CDR3 is 15 amino acids. The CDR3 protein is CASSENGLAGYEQYF. The CDR3 bases are TGTGCCAGCAGTGAAAATGGGCTAGCGGGTTACGAGCAGTACTTC. Drawing the rest from reference TRBV2 and TRBJ2-7, the complete variable domain is EPEVTQTPSHQVTQMGQEVILRCVPISNHLYFYWYRQILGQKVEFLVSFYNNEISEKSEIFDDQFSVERPDGSNFTLKIRSTKLEDSAMYFCASSENGLAGYEQYFGPGTRLTVT.

The chain carries TRBV3-1 (or the pseudogene TRBV3-2) and TRBJ2-1, with D tentatively TRBD1 (6 bases). Trimming shortened V by 3 bases and J by 7 bases, and 13 bases separated the two germline ends. This CDR3 has 14 amino acids. Germline V CDR1 and CDR2: LGHDT, YNNKEL (reference sequence). The CDR3 reads CASSHGTLINEQFF. The CDR3 coding sequence is TGTGCCAGCAGCCATGGGACACTAATTAATGAGCAGTTCTTC.

This clone was counted once. J is TRBJ2-7 and V is TRBV30, with D possibly being TRBD2 (6 bases). CDR1 and CDR2 from the germline V gene are GTSNPN and SVGIG (reference sequence). There are 13 residues in the CDR3. The V and J ends lost 3 bases and 9 bases respectively, with 18 bases between them. CDR3 region: CAWRTSGGSGQYF. The CDR3 region has the DNA TGTGCCTGGAGGACGAGTGGGGGGAGTGGGCAGTACTTC.

The V call is TRBV19, the J call TRBJ1-2, with a tentative D call TRBD1 (6 bases). In germline, CDR1 is LNHDA, CDR2 SQIVND (reference sequence). The CDR3 consists of 12 residues. Trimming stripped 5 bases from V and 7 bases from J, with 11 bases between. The CDR3 is CASSARDIGYTF. The CDR3 DNA reads TGTGCCAGTAGTGCCCGGGACATTGGCTACACCTTC.

The chain employs TRBV4-1 and TRBJ1-1; D remains ambiguous. Germline CDR1 reads MGHRA; CDR2 reads YSYEKL. The CDR3 loop spans 15 amino acids. With 3 bases removed from V and 1 base from J, the gap between germline ends came to 12 bases. The CDR3 DNA reads TGCGCCAGCAGCCACCCGACACTCGGGAACACTGAAGCTTTCTTT. Translating gives CASSHPTLGNTEAFF.

V is TRBV19 and J is TRBJ2-2, with 9 nucleotides matching TRBD1. Germline V gene data show CDR1 as LNHDA and CDR2 as SQIVND (reference sequence). V gave up 6 bases and J gave up 4 bases; unmatched junction bases: 18. The CDR3 runs 19 residues. CDR3 DNA sequence: TGTGCCAGTAGCAACCGCGAACAGGGGGCACCCAAGGGCACCGGGGAGCTGTTTTTT. Translation: CASSNREQGAPKGTGELFF.

This chain links TRBV28 with TRBJ1-6, with TRBD1 as a possible D gene (5 bases). Deletions cut 5 bases from V and 3 bases from J, with 14 bases between. The CDR3 contains 16 residues. Germline V gives CDR1 MDHEN, CDR2 SYDVKM. The DNA of the CDR3 is TGTGCCAGCAGTGGAGGGGTGCAGAGCTATAATTCACCCCTCCACTTT. This translates into CASSGGVQSYNSPLHF.

The genes are TRBV5-4 and TRBJ1-1; no firm D call. The CDR3 is 11 amino acids. CDR1 is SGHNT and CDR2 is YYREEE in the germline V gene (reference sequence). V lost 0 bases to trimming and J lost 8 bases, with 5 bases between them. The CDR3 DNA sequence: TGTGCCAGCAGCTTGGGCAGAGAAGCTTTCTTT. It yields the protein CASSLGREAFF.

The genes are TRBV10-3 and TRBJ1-5, with a tentative D call TRBD1 (6 bases). CDR1 and CDR2 from the germline V gene are ENHRY and SYGVKD. This CDR3 contains 15 residues. Trimming left V 8 bases short and J 2 bases short, with 16 bases between. The CDR3 DNA reads as TGTGCCATCGGAGGTGGGGGGGCCGGCAATCAGCCCCAGCATTTT. Translated: CAIGGGGAGNQPQHF.

The rearrangement uses TRBV6-2 or TRBV6-3 and TRBJ2-7, with 12 bases lining up with TRBD1. The germline gives CDR1 MNHEY, CDR2 SVGEGT. The CDR3 has 14 residues. Losses at the gene ends were 6 bases for V and 5 bases for J; bases not matched to a gene: 5. The CDR3 protein is CASSPGTGGNEQYF. The CDR3 nucleotides are TGTGCCAGCAGCCCCGGGACAGGGGGCAACGAGCAGTACTTC.

This clone showed up just once. This sequence joins TRBV2 and TRBJ1-1, with 7 bases lining up with TRBD1. The J segment lost 0 bases and the V segment lost 8 bases, leaving 3 bases of the junction unmatched. CDR1 SNHLY and CDR2 FYNNEI come from the germline V gene. This CDR3 is built from 13 residues. The DNA for the CDR3 is TGTGCCAGCTACAGGGGAATGAACACTGAAGCTTTCTTT. Protein: CASYRGMNTEAFF.

CDR3 in DNA: TGTGCCAGCAGCTCCTCTCCGGGACATACGTTTAACACCGGGGAGCTGTTTTTT. Translating gives CASSSSPGHTFNTGELFF. The chain has TRBV7-6 and TRBJ2-2; maybe TRBD1 (6 bases). Trimming left V 4 bases short and J 2 bases short, with 20 bases between. The CDR3 runs 18 residues. In germline, CDR1 is SGHVS, CDR2 FNYEAQ. Drawing the rest from reference TRBV7-6 and TRBJ2-2, the complete variable domain is GAGVSQSPRYKVTKRGQDVALRCDPISGHVSLYWYRQALGQGPEFLTYFNYEAQQDKSGLPNDRFSAERPEGSISTLTIQRTEQRDSAMYRCASSSSPGHTFNTGELFFGEGSRLTVL.